The rows below give T cell receptor beta chains drawn from one sample of a study of T cells after yellow fever vaccination. Each CDR3 protein is one row after TCRdb ran MiXCR on the 5' RACE reads. The sample consists of 85,000 to 100,000 distinct CDR3 sequences, roughly 5.8% of them appearing once. The sequencing used CD8+ T cells sorted from PBMCs, collected 10 days after the yellow fever booster vaccination. The receptor set was obtained from a young man who received the YFV17D yellow fever vaccine. Each CDR3 is given with its conserved first and last residue. The size of a clone is reported for some rows only, either as once, few or many, or as a class for expanded clones.

TRBV4-3	TRBJ2-7	.	CASSQERGIYEQYF
TRBV20-1	TRBJ2-5	few	CSARETLFRGRGETQYF
TRBV28	TRBJ2-3	few	CASSTRTAFRTDTQYF
TRBV7-8	TRBJ2-1	.	CASSLGQGRNEQFF
TRBV12-3/TRBV12-4	TRBJ2-5	medium-sized	CASGTRETQYF
TRBV4-3	TRBJ1-2	.	CASSHKTGADGYTF
TRBV3-1	TRBJ1-4	few	CASSQGARYNEKLFF
TRBV4-3	TRBJ1-3	many	CASSQDRGLSPGNTIYF
TRBV12-3/TRBV12-4	TRBJ2-2	.	CASSFWPGELFF
TRBV29-1	TRBJ1-1	.	CSVMVRENTEAFF
TRBV27	TRBJ2-1	.	CASSLGPDYEQFF
TRBV7-8	TRBJ2-1	once	CASSLAIAGDNEQFF
TRBV24-1	TRBJ2-3	.	CATSDAGQGYTDTQYF
TRBV29-1	TRBJ1-2	many	CSARQGVYGYTF
TRBV7-2	TRBJ1-4	.	CASSQPGGGFEKLFF
TRBV12-3/TRBV12-4	TRBJ2-7	few	CASSLLRDGSYEQYF
TRBV7-7	TRBJ2-2	.	CASSMSPGLAQTGELFF
TRBV4-3	TRBJ1-1	few	CASSQGWPPSGTANTEAFF
TRBV6-6	TRBJ1-6	few	CASRAEYNSPLHF
TRBV15	TRBJ2-3	.	CATTGSHWVDTQYF
TRBV5-5	TRBJ2-1	few	CASSLYSGIGNEQFF
TRBV5-1	TRBJ2-5	many	CASSLYAGTPRGETQYF
TRBV6-5	TRBJ1-1	.	CASSYRTGQLAEAFF
TRBV9	TRBJ2-3	few	CASSVDRGLTDTQYF
TRBV5-1	TRBJ1-1	many	CASRSGTGPLANTEAFF
TRBV6-5	TRBJ2-7	few	CASSSLLDEQYF
TRBV7-9	TRBJ2-3	few	CAGLTDTQYF
TRBV4-1	TRBJ1-2	few	CASSQEPAGADGYTF
TRBV18	TRBJ2-1	.	CASSPPGQGNYNEQFF
TRBV9	TRBJ2-7	few	CASSPTGNSYEQYF
TRBV6-2/TRBV6-3	TRBJ2-5	few	CATRGPSTGVRQETQYF
TRBV9	TRBJ2-2	few	CASSVPGDRVYTGELFF
TRBV5-1	TRBJ2-1	.	CASSLVRLASGNEQFF
TRBV7-2	TRBJ2-7	many	CASSLFSGYEQYF
TRBV7-9	TRBJ2-1	few	CASSLGWNEQFF
TRBV24-1	TRBJ2-2	many	CATSDFGLAGTGELFF
TRBV9	TRBJ1-1	.	CASSVASFGGRTEAFF
TRBV7-2	TRBJ1-1	few	CASSLGASGTGTNTEAFF
TRBV12-3/TRBV12-4	TRBJ2-1	few	CASFSGGKQFF
TRBV20-1	TRBJ2-3	.	CSARDGATTGRSTDTQYF
TRBV7-9	TRBJ2-1	many	CASSLALLSSYNEQFF
TRBV7-6	TRBJ2-5	.	CASSLAGAVETQYF
TRBV5-1	TRBJ2-3	many	CASTGRGDTDTQYF
TRBV20-1	TRBJ1-1	.	CSARDLNRGNTEAFF
TRBV28	TRBJ2-1	.	CASTRESSYNEQFF
TRBV4-1	TRBJ2-3	.	CASSQAIVTGLSTDTQYF
TRBV6-2/TRBV6-3	TRBJ2-3	.	CASSYPPGWTRTDTQYF
TRBV3-1	TRBJ2-5	.	CASSQGSGLAGDQETQYF
TRBV5-1	TRBJ2-7	.	CASSTAGSYEQYF
TRBV7-9	TRBJ2-3	few	CASSHSTTDTQYF
TRBV9	TRBJ2-6	few	CASSVDAGISGANVLTF